These T cell receptor beta chains were read from a single sample in a study of graft-versus-host responses after intestinal transplantation. Libraries were prepared by immunoSEQ multiplex PCR; TCRdb keeps only in-frame clonotypes and omits some of them. The sample holds around 97,000 clones, 75% to 95% seen once. No antigens are known for them. Sequenced here: unstimulated CD8+ T cells sorted from spleen or lymph node cells, sampled before intestinal transplant. Every receptor here comes from a human donor who received an intestinal transplant. Each CDR3 is given with its conserved first and last residue. Each record gives: D gene, J gene, V gene, clone size, CDR3 protein, CDR3 DNA. A D gene is named only where the DNA matches it firmly. Only some rows state a clone size, as once, few, many or a class for expanded clones.

.,TRBJ2-5,TRBV6-8,.,CASSYSSGHQGQETQYF,TGTGCCAGCAGTTACTCGAGCGGGCACCAGGGGCAAGAGACCCAGTACTTC
.,TRBJ1-5,TRBV4-2,.,CASSQVWDQPQHF,TGTGCCAGCAGCCAAGTGTGGGATCAGCCCCAGCATTTT
.,TRBJ1-5,TRBV2,.,CASRVFDSSNQPQHF,TGTGCCAGCAGGGTATTTGACAGTAGCAATCAGCCCCAGCATTTT
.,TRBJ2-7,TRBV19,.,CASSTSKGGGNEQYF,TGTGCCAGTAGTACGTCCAAAGGGGGCGGGAACGAGCAGTACTTC
.,TRBJ2-3,TRBV27,.,CASSLDGTGDISDTQYF,TGTGCCAGCAGTTTAGACGGGACTGGGGATATATCAGATACGCAGTATTTT
.,TRBJ2-7,TRBV10-1,few,CASSDGSYEQYF,TGCGCCAGCAGTGATGGGTCCTACGAGCAGTACTTC
TRBD2,TRBJ2-3,TRBV27,.,CASATSGADTQYF,TGTGCCAGCGCGACTAGCGGAGCGGATACGCAGTATTTT
TRBD2,TRBJ2-1,TRBV4-1,once,CASSQGLAGGHINEQFF,TGCGCCAGCAGCCAGGGGCTAGCGGGGGGGCATATCAATGAGCAGTTCTTC
.,TRBJ2-1,TRBV27,.,CASSLSGTVRDEQFF,TGTGCCAGCAGTTTATCAGGAACCGTCCGGGATGAGCAGTTCTTC
.,TRBJ2-7,TRBV7-9,few,CASSLGRVLLREQYF,TGTGCCAGCAGCTTAGGAAGGGTCCTACTGCGCGAGCAGTACTTC
.,TRBJ1-2,TRBV20-1,.,CSATNGGYTF,TGCAGTGCTACAAATGGCGGCTACACCTTC
.,TRBJ2-1,TRBV2,once,CASNQGDNEQFF,TGTGCCAGCAATCAGGGTGACAATGAGCAGTTCTTC
.,TRBJ1-1,TRBV21-1,.,CASTSRGRGTGIRAFF,TGTGCCAGCACCTCCCGAGGTAGAGGAACAGGGATTCGGGCTTTCTTT
TRBD1,TRBJ1-1,TRBV19,.,CASTLPWTGTEAFF,TGTGCCAGTACCCTACCTTGGACAGGGACTGAAGCTTTCTTT
TRBD2,TRBJ2-1,TRBV7-3,.,CASSSATSGRANEQFF,TGTGCCAGCAGCTCCGCAACTAGCGGGAGGGCCAATGAGCAGTTCTTC
.,TRBJ2-7,TRBV11-2,.,CASSFPDRYEQYF,TGTGCCAGCAGCTTCCCCGACAGGTACGAGCAGTACTTC
.,TRBJ2-7,TRBV14,.,CASSQGWGPISYEQYF,TGTGCCAGCAGCCAAGGGTGGGGGCCGATTTCCTACGAGCAGTACTTC
.,TRBJ1-6,TRBV7-9,.,CASSLDSSYNSPLHF,TGTGCCAGCAGCTTAGACAGCTCCTATAATTCACCCCTCCACTTT
.,TRBJ2-7,TRBV4-1,.,CASSQGGQGTYEQYF,TGCGCCAGCAGCCAAGGAGGCCAGGGGACCTACGAGCAGTACTTC
.,TRBJ2-1,TRBV19,.,CASSIEGEWDEQFF,TGTGCCAGTAGTATAGAAGGGGAGTGGGATGAGCAGTTCTTC
TRBD1,TRBJ2-7,TRBV11-2,.,CASSDRQGTSYEQYF,TGTGCCAGCAGCGACCGACAGGGGACAAGCTACGAGCAGTACTTC
.,TRBJ2-3,TRBV7-6,.,CASSPPTGQTDTQYF,TGTGCCAGCAGCCCCCCGACGGGACAAACAGATACGCAGTATTTT
TRBD2,TRBJ2-3,TRBV6-4,few,CASSGLAGGPDTQYF,TGTGCCAGCAGTGGACTAGCGGGAGGGCCAGATACGCAGTATTTT
.,TRBJ2-2,TRBV6-5,.,CASKEVWSGTGELFF,TGTGCCAGCAAGGAAGTGTGGAGCGGCACCGGGGAGCTGTTTTTT
TRBD1,TRBJ2-7,TRBV19,.,CASSIRTGFHEQYF,TGTGCCAGTAGTATAAGGACAGGGTTCCACGAGCAGTACTTC
.,TRBJ2-2,TRBV5-6,once,CASSFPNTGELFF,TGTGCCAGCAGCTTTCCGAACACCGGGGAGCTGTTTTTT
.,TRBJ1-5,TRBV6-5,.,CASSPSLNQPQHF,TGTGCCAGCAGCCCCTCCCTTAATCAGCCCCAGCATTTT
.,TRBJ2-7,TRBV2,.,CASSLPLAEHYEQYF,TGTGCCAGCAGCCTACCCTTAGCGGAACACTACGAGCAGTACTTC
.,TRBJ2-1,TRBV6-5,.,CASSYSNVNEQFF,TGTGCCAGCAGTTACTCGAATGTCAATGAGCAGTTCTTC
TRBD1,TRBJ1-2,TRBV11-2,.,CASSLEPDREAEGYGYTF,TGTGCCAGCAGCTTAGAGCCCGACAGGGAAGCCGAGGGCTATGGCTACACCTTC
.,TRBJ2-7,TRBV4-1,once,CASSQASSGSYEQYF,TGCGCCAGCAGCCAAGCCAGCAGCGGTTCTTACGAGCAGTACTTC
.,TRBJ1-6,TRBV5-4,.,CASSPEGHYNSPLHF,TGTGCCAGCAGCCCAGAAGGACACTATAATTCACCCCTCCACTTT
.,TRBJ2-7,TRBV7-2,.,CASSLGTVGKGLYEQYF,TGTGCCAGCAGCTTGGGGACGGTGGGAAAGGGGCTCTACGAGCAGTACTTC
.,TRBJ2-7,TRBV10-1,.,CASSEGRGEQYF,TGCGCCAGCAGTGAGGGGCGTGGGGAGCAGTACTTC
.,TRBJ1-5,TRBV6-1,.,CASREEYSNQPQHF,TGTGCCAGCAGAGAAGAATATAGCAATCAGCCCCAGCATTTT
.,TRBJ1-1,TRBV6-5,.,CASSYGVTENTEAFF,TGTGCCAGCAGTTACGGAGTGACAGAAAACACTGAAGCTTTCTTT
.,TRBJ1-3,TRBV28,.,CATSQLHSGNTIYF,TGTGCCACGTCTCAGTTACACTCTGGAAACACCATATATTTT
.,TRBJ1-1,TRBV4-1,.,CASSQEASEAFF,TGCGCCAGCAGCCAAGAGGCCAGTGAAGCTTTCTTT
.,TRBJ2-5,TRBV7-6,.,CASSLRDPQETQYF,TGTGCCAGCAGCTTACGGGACCCCCAAGAGACCCAGTACTTC
.,TRBJ1-6,TRBV6-5,.,CATSLTAPSPLHF,TGTGCCACCTCATTGACAGCTCCTTCACCCCTCCACTTT
.,TRBJ1-6,TRBV11-2,.,CASSQESSYNSPLHF,TGTGCCAGCAGTCAGGAGAGCTCCTATAATTCACCCCTCCACTTT
.,TRBJ1-2,TRBV13,.,CASSSTGRRNYGYTF,TGTGCCAGCAGCTCCACAGGACGGCGGAACTATGGCTACACCTTC
.,TRBJ2-7,TRBV2,.,CASSGALEQYF,TGTGCCAGCAGTGGCGCCCTCGAGCAGTACTTC
.,TRBJ2-5,TRBV5-1,.,CASSLSPLAGTQYF,TGCGCCAGCAGCTTGTCGCCACTCGCGGGGACCCAGTACTTC
.,TRBJ2-7,TRBV11-2,.,CASSLGWGDYEQYF,TGTGCCAGCAGCTTAGGATGGGGGGACTACGAGCAGTACTTC
.,TRBJ2-3,TRBV6-5,.,CASSYRGDTQYF,TGTGCCAGCAGTTATAGGGGGGATACGCAGTATTTT
TRBD2,TRBJ2-3,TRBV6-1,few,CASSGSGGPTDTQYF,TGTGCCAGCAGTGGGTCGGGGGGGCCGACAGATACGCAGTATTTT
TRBD2,TRBJ2-1,TRBV14,.,CASSQGGGEVNEQFF,TGTGCCAGCAGCCAAGGGGGGGGAGAGGTCAATGAGCAGTTCTTC
.,TRBJ2-6,TRBV4-1,.,CASSQSGTISGANVLTF,TGCGCCAGCAGCCAATCAGGGACAATCTCTGGGGCCAACGTCCTGACTTTC
TRBD2,TRBJ2-1,TRBV7-2,.,CASSLPLAGVYNEQFF,TGTGCCAGCAGCTTACCCCTAGCGGGAGTTTACAATGAGCAGTTCTTC
.,TRBJ2-1,TRBV29-1,.,CSVLDFEQFF,TGCAGCGTCCTGGACTTTGAGCAGTTCTTC
TRBD1,TRBJ2-3,TRBV4-2,.,CASSSPETGADTQYF,TGTGCCAGCAGCTCGCCAGAGACAGGGGCAGATACGCAGTATTTT
.,TRBJ2-5,TRBV27,.,CASSLATPWTAGLKETQYF,TGTGCCAGCAGTTTAGCCACCCCATGGACAGCCGGTCTTAAAGAGACCCAGTACTTC
.,TRBJ2-5,TRBV5-5,.,CASSLDSQETQYF,TGTGCCAGCAGCTTGGACTCCCAAGAGACCCAGTACTTC
.,TRBJ2-3,TRBV6-5,.,CASTWRGATDTQYF,TGTGCCAGCACCTGGCGGGGTGCCACAGATACGCAGTATTTT
TRBD1,TRBJ1-1,TRBV6-1,.,CASSTSTGGGTEAFF,TGTGCCAGCAGCACATCGACAGGGGGTGGAACTGAAGCTTTCTTT
TRBD2,TRBJ2-1,TRBV9,.,CASSADPAGGPLF,TGTGCCAGCAGCGCAGACCCAGCGGGAGGGCCCCTCTTC
.,TRBJ2-7,TRBV10-2,.,CASSEFQVSYEQYF,TGCGCCAGCAGTGAGTTCCAGGTCTCCTACGAGCAGTACTTC
.,TRBJ2-7,TRBV5-6,.,CASSSGDGSYEQYF,TGTGCCAGCAGCTCGGGTGACGGGAGTTACGAGCAGTACTTC
.,TRBJ2-5,TRBV2,.,CASSGERELADRETQYF,TGTGCCAGCAGTGGGGAAAGGGAATTAGCCGACCGAGAGACCCAGTACTTC